The 28 T cell receptor beta chains given below trace back to one sample, sequenced in a study of blood T cell repertoires in COVID-19. Here immunoSEQ multiplex PCR was the method, and the copy in TCRdb shows in-frame clones only, minus some. The sample records 88,000 or so clones, roughly 83% being singletons. The source material was peripheral blood. The receptor source for this set is a human donor in a cohort sampled during active COVID-19.

The chain recombines TRBV6-5 with TRBJ2-3; D is uncertain. The V end lost 5 bases, the J end lost 2 bases, and 11 bases lay between the germline ends. Germline CDR1 is MNHEY and CDR2 is SVGAGI. This CDR3 spans 14 amino acids. CDR3 bases: TGTGCCAGCAGTAACCCGCGGAACACAGATACGCAGTATTTT. Amino acids: CASSNPRNTDTQYF.

This chain joins TRBV19 and TRBJ1-2; D possibly corresponds to TRBD1 (6 bases). Germline CDR1 and CDR2: LNHDA and SQIVND (reference sequence). This CDR3 comprises 15 residues. V dropped 5 bases and J dropped 6 bases, with 19 bases sitting between them. The CDR3: CASSSRAGDEDGYTF. Written as DNA, the CDR3 is TGTGCCAGTAGTTCAAGGGCAGGGGATGAAGATGGCTACACCTTC.

The chain couples TRBV10-3 to TRBJ2-3, with D possibly being TRBD2 (6 bases). Trimming took 3 bases from V and 0 from J, leaving 10 bases between them. Germline CDR1 is ENHRY and CDR2 is SYGVKD. The CDR3 totals 15 residues. This CDR3 is CAISDRTTSTDTQYF. DNA for the CDR3: TGTGCCATCAGTGATAGGACTACTAGCACAGATACGCAGTATTTT.

This clone was seen a handful of times. This chain connects TRBV15 to TRBJ2-7, with D hard to call. The CDR3 runs to 12 residues. Germline V lookup: CDR1 LNHNV, CDR2 YYDKDF (reference sequence). V was shortened by 1 base and J by 3 bases, with 4 bases between the two germline ends. The CDR3 here is CATSRGSYEQYF. The CDR3 DNA is TGTGCCACCAGCAGAGGGAGCTACGAGCAGTACTTC.

J is TRBJ2-6 and V is TRBV7-6; no clear D gene. The ends were cut back, 1 base at V and 2 bases at J, with 6 bases in the middle. Germline V lookup: CDR1 SGHVS, CDR2 FNYEAQ. This CDR3 region has 15 residues. The CDR3 DNA sequence: TGTGCCAGCAGCTTAGGAGGAGCTGGGGCCAACGTCCTGACTTTC. Translated, it gives CASSLGGAGANVLTF.

V gene TRBV4-1 combines with J gene TRBJ2-7; tentative D call: TRBD2 (6 bases). CDR1 MGHRA and CDR2 YSYEKL come from the germline V gene. V was trimmed by 0 bases and J by 3 bases, leaving 12 bases between them. The CDR3 has 15 residues. The DNA of the CDR3 is TGCGCCAGCAGCCAAGATACTAGCAGAGACTACGAGCAGTACTTC. Translating gives CASSQDTSRDYEQYF.

The genes are TRBV4-2 and TRBJ1-3; TRBD1 matches at 10 bases. Losses at the gene ends were 1 base for V and 8 bases for J; bases not matched to a gene: 8. Per germline, CDR1 LGHNA and CDR2 YNFKEQ. This CDR3 comprises 16 residues. The CDR3 spells CASSQAGVDRGYTIYF. The CDR3 coding sequence is TGTGCCAGCAGCCAAGCGGGGGTGGACAGGGGGTACACCATATATTTT.

The V call is TRBV19, the J call TRBJ1-2, with 7 bases aligning to TRBD1. This CDR3 has 17 amino acids. Germline CDR1 LNHDA, CDR2 SQIVND (reference sequence). With V trimmed by 4 bases and J by 5 bases, 16 bases remained unmatched. The CDR3 sequence: CASSTPHNRGPLYGYTF. As DNA, the CDR3 is TGTGCCAGTAGTACACCCCACAACAGGGGCCCCTTATATGGCTACACCTTC.

This rearrangement joins TRBV12-3 or TRBV12-4 to TRBJ2-5, with D perhaps TRBD1 (5 bases). The CDR3 has 13 amino acids. V lost 8 bases to trimming and J lost 5 bases, with 15 bases between them. CDR3 nucleotide sequence: TGTGCCAGCGGAACCAGGGTACCGGAGACCCAGTACTTC. Protein product: CASGTRVPETQYF.

This rearrangement joins TRBV19 to TRBJ1-5, with 8 bases fitting TRBD1. Germline trimming cut 0 bases from V and 2 bases from J; bases unmatched to any gene: 9. Germline V gene lookup returns CDR1 LNHDA and CDR2 SQIVND (reference sequence). The CDR3 is made up of 18 amino acids. The CDR3 nucleotides are TGTGCCAGTAGTATAGACCCGGACAGGGCCAGCCGCAATCAGCCCCAGCATTTT. It specifies CASSIDPDRASRNQPQHF.

V gene TRBV5-6 combines with J gene TRBJ2-7, with 7 bases identical to TRBD1. Germline V gene sequence: CDR1 SGHDT, CDR2 YYEEEE. The CDR3 spans 15 residues. J was trimmed by 5 bases and V by 1 base; bases with no gene match: 9. CDR3: CASSLLVTGPHEQYF. In nucleotides, the CDR3 is TGTGCCAGCAGCTTGCTTGTGACAGGGCCCCACGAGCAGTACTTC.

The chain uses TRBV10-3 and TRBJ2-3, with TRBD2 matching over 9 bases. This CDR3 is built from 16 residues. J lost 7 bases, V lost 0 bases, and 8 bases had no gene match. CDR1 and CDR2 (germline): ENHRY, SYGVKD. CDR3 amino acids: CAISESATSGWNTQYF. The CDR3 DNA reads TGTGCCATCAGTGAGTCGGCAACTAGCGGGTGGAATACGCAGTATTTT.

The chain uses TRBV5-4 and TRBJ2-2; TRBD1 aligns across 12 bases. This CDR3 region has 17 residues. V dropped 5 bases and J dropped 3; count of bases not matched to a gene: 8. Germline assignment: CDR1 SGHNT and CDR2 YYREEE (reference sequence). CDR3 DNA: TGTGCCAGCAGTTGGGACAGGGGGCAATTGGACACCGGGGAGCTGTTTTTT. Its protein product is CASSWDRGQLDTGELFF.

This clone has a handful of counts. This rearrangement joins TRBV2 to TRBJ1-6; weak D call: TRBD1 (6 bases). The germline gives CDR1 SNHLY, CDR2 FYNNEI. Trimming left V 2 bases short and J 13 bases short, with 15 bases between. This CDR3 contains 14 residues. CDR3 DNA sequence: TGTGCCAGCAGTGAAAGCTGGGGGGGCGGCCCCCTCCACTTT. This codes for CASSESWGGGPLHF.

This clone was detected only once. This sequence joins TRBV27 and TRBJ2-1, with TRBD2 matching 9 bases. Trimming cost V 5 bases and J 4 bases; bases outside gene matches: 9. Germline assignment: CDR1 MNHEY and CDR2 SMNVEV (reference sequence). The CDR3 extends over 16 amino acids. The DNA for the CDR3 is TGTGCCAGCAGTGTCGGTAGCGGGAGAGAATACAATGAGCAGTTCTTC. Its protein product is CASSVGSGREYNEQFF.

This clone was seen a few times. V gene TRBV7-8 combines with J gene TRBJ2-2, with no clear D. V dropped 5 bases and J dropped 1 base, with 5 bases sitting between them. The CDR3 covers 13 residues. Germline CDR1 is SGHVS and CDR2 is FQNEAQ. The CDR3 is CASSRLNTGELFF. CDR3 nucleotides: TGTGCCAGCAGCCGACTGAACACCGGGGAGCTGTTTTTT.

The chain links TRBV7-8 to TRBJ1-4; D may be TRBD1 (5 bases). Looked up from germline, CDR1 is SGHVS and CDR2 is FQNEAQ. The germline V and J ends were trimmed by 3 bases and 3 bases, with 17 bases remaining between them. The CDR3 has 17 residues. CDR3 loop: CASSFSQGNEANEKLFF. The CDR3, as DNA: TGTGCCAGCAGCTTCAGTCAGGGAAATGAAGCTAATGAAAAACTGTTTTTT.

The count of this clone is one. The CDR3 DNA reads TGCGCCAGCAGCCAACCCGGGACAGGGGGCGCCTATGAAAAACTGTTTTTT. Residues: CASSQPGTGGAYEKLFF. The chain couples TRBV4-1 to TRBJ1-4, with 12 bases fitting TRBD1. The germline V gene encodes CDR1 MGHRA and CDR2 YSYEKL. V was clipped by 2 bases and J by 6 bases; unmatched bases: 7. This CDR3 has 17 amino acids.

This clone has only one observation. The gene calls are TRBV5-1 and TRBJ2-2; TRBD2 matches at 8 bases. The CDR3 runs 16 residues. The germline gives CDR1 SGHRS, CDR2 YFSETQ. Trimming removed 0 bases from V and 4 bases from J; junction bases left unmatched: 5. Here the CDR3 DNA reads TGCGCCAGCAGCTTGGCCGGGACTAGAACCACCGGGGAGCTGTTTTTT. As protein: CASSLAGTRTTGELFF.

CDR3 protein: CASSRGARDQPQHF. CDR3 bases: TGTGCCAGCAGTCGGGGGGCGCGGGATCAGCCCCAGCATTTT. The chain joins TRBV6-6 to TRBJ1-5; TRBD1 is a possible D gene (6 bases). CDR3 length: 14 amino acids. V was pared by 5 bases and J by 5 bases, with 13 bases between. The germline V gene has CDR1 MNHNY and CDR2 SVGAGI (reference sequence).

The rearrangement joins TRBV6-1 to TRBJ2-7; maybe TRBD1 (5 bases). The CDR3 loop spans 14 amino acids. With 2 bases removed from V and 1 base from J, the gap between germline ends came to 9 bases. CDR1 MNHNS and CDR2 SASEGT come from the germline V gene. The CDR3 reads CASSEWGKSYEQYF. The DNA for the CDR3 is TGTGCCAGCAGTGAATGGGGCAAATCCTACGAGCAGTACTTC.

The chain carries TRBV30 and TRBJ2-2; 10 bases match TRBD1. This CDR3 contains 17 residues. Germline CDR1 and CDR2: GTSNPN and SVGIG (reference sequence). The J segment lost 1 base and the V segment lost 2 bases, leaving 7 bases of the junction unmatched. CDR3 region: CAWSPNRDRGNTGELFF. CDR3 coding DNA: TGTGCCTGGAGTCCGAATCGGGACAGGGGGAACACCGGGGAGCTGTTTTTT.

The chain has TRBV28 and TRBJ1-6; weak D call: TRBD1 (5 bases). This CDR3 is built from 17 residues. Germline loops: CDR1 MDHEN, CDR2 SYDVKM. V dropped 7 bases and J dropped 3 bases, with 19 bases sitting between them. The CDR3 region has the DNA TGTGCCAGCACCTTATTAGGGGCGGGACGCTATAATTCACCCCTCCACTTT. This encodes CASTLLGAGRYNSPLHF.

This clone was found once. The rearrangement uses TRBV28 and TRBJ2-1; D perhaps matches TRBD2 (6 bases). The CDR3 is made up of 18 amino acids. V shed 6 bases and J shed 8 bases, with 29 bases lying between them. CDR1 and CDR2 from the germline V gene are MDHEN and SYDVKM. DNA of the CDR3: TGTGCCAGCAGCCGAGACGGCGAGCTCGGGAGAGCCATGTATGAGCAGTTCTTC. Amino acids: CASSRDGELGRAMYEQFF.

The chain recombines TRBV19 with TRBJ2-5; 7 bases fit TRBD1. Trimming at V came to 1 base and at J to 2 bases, leaving 7 bases not matched to a gene. From germline, CDR1 is LNHDA and CDR2 SQIVND (reference sequence). The CDR3 consists of 16 residues. The CDR3 nucleotides read TGTGCCAGTAGTATAGCTACAGGGGTTAGGCAAGAGACCCAGTACTTC. This sequence encodes CASSIATGVRQETQYF. The full variable domain, in which reference TRBV19 and TRBJ2-5 provide the parts outside the CDR3, is DGGITQSPKYLFRKEGQNVTLSCEQNLNHDAMYWYRQDPGQGLRLIYYSQIVNDFQKGDIAEGYSVSREKKESFPLTVTSAQKNPTAFYLCASSIATGVRQETQYFGPGTRLLVL.

J is TRBJ2-1 and V is TRBV6-4, with 11 bases aligning to TRBD2. The trim removed 4 bases at V and 4 bases at J, leaving 12 bases unmatched. This CDR3 has 18 amino acids. The germline CDR1 and CDR2 sequences are MRHNA and SNTAGT. Here the CDR3 DNA reads TGTGCCAGCAGTGTCAAATATAGCGGGAGGGCCAGATACAATGAGCAGTTCTTC. Its translation: CASSVKYSGRARYNEQFF.

The CDR3 reads CASSQDQNQPQHF. CDR3 nucleotides: TGCGCCAGCAGCCAAGATCAAAATCAGCCCCAGCATTTT. The rearrangement uses TRBV4-3 and TRBJ1-5, with no clear D. The CDR3 length is 13 residues. Between the trimmed V and J ends, which lost 0 bases and 4 bases, there was a span of 4 bases. The V gene's germline CDR1 is LGHNA and CDR2 YSLEER.

This rearrangement joins TRBV29-1 to TRBJ2-3; D is perhaps TRBD1 (7 bases). Germline CDR1 reads SQVTM; CDR2 reads ANQGSEA. Trimming stripped 4 bases from V and 8 bases from J, with 31 bases between. The CDR3 is 18 amino acids. The CDR3, as DNA: TGCAGCGTTGCCCCTTTGCCCACCCACGCGGGACAGCCCATTACGCAGTATTTT. It encodes CSVAPLPTHAGQPITQYF.